This entry is about one T cell receptor (beta chain). The data stem from a study of shared clonotypes between healthy human individuals. This CDR3 is 19 amino acids long. V dropped 0 bases and J dropped 4; count of bases not matched to a gene: 15. The germline V gene encodes CDR1 SGHRS and CDR2 YFSETQ. TCRdb keeps only in-frame clones here, not all; method: immunoSEQ multiplex PCR. The data contain over 850,000 clones, 70% to 80% of them seen just once; the ten biggest clones take up 0.5% to 0.6%. Donors were healthy HIV-negative adults without recently reported acute infections or vaccinations. The clonotype was recovered from a man aged 18-30 years in good health. Some clones in this sample may be carry-over from other donors' samples. The material sequenced was memory CD4+ T cells from PBMCs. Subset denoted: CD45RA-negative fraction. The rearrangement links TRBV5-1 to TRBJ2-3; 9 bases agree with TRBD2. CDR3 in amino acids: CASSLVRGMAGGHPDTQYF. The CDR3 DNA follows: TGCGCCAGCAGCTTGGTTCGTGGGATGGCGGGAGGGCATCCAGATACGCAGTATTTT.